This section outlines one T cell receptor beta chain sequence together with its context. Antigen unknown. The table came from immunoSEQ multiplex PCR; TCRdb's copy has only in-frame clones and leaves some out. The sample shows roughly 24,000 clones, about 88% of them seen only once. This record belongs to a study of OX40 agonist ivuxolimab in advanced cancers. Overall study: It was ivuxolimab, an agonistic anti-OX40 (CD134) antibody, that patients were treated with. At 0.01 to 10 mg/kg, ivuxolimab was administered intravenously to patients every 2 weeks.

Study results and caveats: CD8+ T cells showed, on average, more clonal expansion than CD4+ cells. The CD4+ and CD8+ T cells in the blood had expanded clonally by week 6 at 0.1 to 3.0 mg/kg.

The CDR3 runs 17 residues. V dropped 0 bases and J dropped 4; count of bases not matched to a gene: 11. Looked up from germline, CDR1 is SGDLS and CDR2 is YYNGEE. The source was CD4+ or CD8+ T cells sorted from blood, collected in a trial of the OX40 agonist ivuxolimab. The TCR was taken from an adult with an advanced solid tumor such as melanoma, head and neck, liver or kidney cancer. This sequence joins TRBV9 and TRBJ1-2, with TRBD1 identical over 8 bases. The CDR3 is CASSVGPGGASVYGYTF. Written as DNA, the CDR3 is TGTGCCAGCAGCGTAGGGCCAGGGGGCGCGTCAGTCTATGGCTACACCTTC. Looking up the rest from reference TRBV9 and TRBJ1-2 gives the full variable domain: DSGVTQTPKHLITATGQRVTLRCSPRSGDLSVYWYQQSLDQGLQFLIQYYNGEERAKGNILERFSAQQFPDLHSELNLSSLELGDSALYFCASSVGPGGASVYGYTFGSGTRLTVV.